These 21 T cell receptor beta chains originate from one sample sequenced in a study of cytomegalovirus exposure and HLA in healthy donors (dated by TCRdb to 2015 to 2018). The library was generated by the immunoSEQ multiplex PCR assay. The multiplex PCR relied on a mix of 60 forward primers for TCR Vbeta segments and 13 reverse primers for TCR Jbeta segments. Entries here come from immuneACCESS through TCRdb and include only in-frame sequences with V and J called. Some clones fail to appear in such tables; in the studies checked, an unresolved V gene covers under half of the shortfall, and the cause of the remainder is unknown. The sample profile shows approximately 190,000 clones; over 9.5% of them were found once. 7.8% of the sample goes to the ten largest clones. The specimen was PBMCs. The receptor set was obtained from a man aged 50 to 59 in good health and CMV-seropositive.

The gene calls are TRBV20-1 and TRBJ1-1; tentative D call: TRBD1 (5 bases). Trimming pared 6 bases from V and 8 bases from J, leaving 13 bases between. Germline-derived CDR1 and CDR2 are DFQATT and SNEGSKA (reference sequence). The CDR3 runs 11 residues. The CDR3 bases are TGCAGTGCCCCCCCACAGGCGGAAGCTTTCTTT. Its translation is CSAPPQAEAFF.

This clone was found a few times. The genes are TRBV19 and TRBJ2-2; 7 bases match TRBD1. The CDR3 is 16 residues long. Germline V gene data show CDR1 as LNHDA and CDR2 as SQIVND (reference sequence). The V gene end was trimmed by 6 bases and the J gene end by 6 bases; junction bases not matched to a gene: 13. The CDR3: CASRFKKTGAPGELFF. The DNA for the CDR3 is TGTGCCAGTAGGTTTAAGAAAACAGGGGCCCCCGGGGAGCTGTTTTTT. Looking up the rest from reference TRBV19 and TRBJ2-2 gives the full variable domain: DGGITQSPKYLFRKEGQNVTLSCEQNLNHDAMYWYRQDPGQGLRLIYYSQIVNDFQKGDIAEGYSVSREKKESFPLTVTSAQKNPTAFYLCASRFKKTGAPGELFFGEGSRLTVL.

This clone was seen only a few times. The CDR3 DNA reads as TGTGCCACCAGCATAGCGACTAGCGGGGGCAGTGAGCAGTTCTTC. Amino acids: CATSIATSGGSEQFF. The chain combines TRBV15 with TRBJ2-1; 12 bases match TRBD2. J lost 9 bases, V lost 4 bases, and 7 bases had no gene match. Per the germline V gene, CDR1 is LNHNV and CDR2 is YYDKDF (reference sequence). The CDR3 runs to 15 residues.

V and J are TRBV6-6 and TRBJ1-4; unclear D gene. CDR3 length: 13 residues. V shed 5 bases and J shed 7 bases, with 11 bases lying between them. CDR1 and CDR2 from the germline V gene are MNHNY and SVGAGI (reference sequence). The CDR3 here is CASSHSVFEKLFF. DNA for the CDR3: TGTGCCAGCAGTCACAGTGTCTTTGAAAAACTGTTTTTT.

The rearrangement uses TRBV9 and TRBJ2-2; 13 nucleotides agree with TRBD2. The CDR3 totals 18 residues. The junction had 7 bases not matched to a gene; V was cut back by 3 bases and J by 2 bases. From germline, CDR1 is SGDLS and CDR2 YYNGEE. CDR3 residues: CASSARGTSGVNTGELFF. DNA for the CDR3: TGTGCCAGCAGCGCCCGAGGGACTAGCGGGGTAAACACCGGGGAGCTGTTTTTT.

The rearrangement joins TRBV28 to TRBJ2-7, with a possible D match to TRBD1 (5 bases). The CDR3 extends over 11 amino acids. The germline CDR1 and CDR2 sequences are MDHEN and SYDVKM. V was clipped by 4 bases and J by 6 bases, with 7 bases between them. Here the CDR3 reads CASSSGPEQYF. CDR3 DNA sequence: TGTGCCAGCAGTTCAGGGCCCGAGCAGTACTTC.

This chain uses TRBV5-4 with TRBJ2-7; weak D call: TRBD1 (5 bases). V lost 0 bases and J 3 bases, leaving 13 bases between the germline ends. The CDR3 is made up of 15 amino acids. Germline V CDR1 and CDR2: SGHNT, YYREEE (reference sequence). The CDR3 DNA reads as TGTGCCAGCAGCTTGGGGGCAGGGATTATCTACGAGCAGTACTTC. This gives the protein CASSLGAGIIYEQYF.

V is TRBV9 and J is TRBJ2-3; 7 nucleotides align to TRBD1. The CDR3 runs to 15 residues. With 3 bases clipped from V and 2 bases from J, the junction kept 6 bases outside the gene matches. Germline lookup yields CDR1 SGDLS and CDR2 YYNGEE. The CDR3: CASSGSGTATDTQYF. The CDR3 DNA sequence: TGTGCCAGCAGCGGGTCCGGGACAGCCACAGATACGCAGTATTTT.

The chain combines TRBV4-1 with TRBJ2-1; TRBD2 agrees at 9 bases. The CDR3 has 17 residues. From germline, CDR1 is MGHRA and CDR2 YSYEKL. V lost 0 bases, J lost 7 bases, and 10 bases stayed unmatched. This CDR3 is CASSQDSQRGVFNEQFF. The CDR3 coding sequence is TGCGCCAGCAGCCAAGACTCCCAGCGGGGGGTATTTAATGAGCAGTTCTTC.

The chain links TRBV7-9 to TRBJ2-2, with 9 positions matching TRBD2. Trimming removed 5 bases from V and 2 bases from J; junction bases left unmatched: 12. The CDR3 has 18 residues. CDR1 SEHNR and CDR2 FQNEAQ come from the germline V gene (reference sequence). DNA of the CDR3: TGTGCCAGCAGCCCCCAGGCGGGAGCGGGGGGAAACACCGGGGAGCTGTTTTTT. Protein product: CASSPQAGAGGNTGELFF.

The J gene is TRBJ1-4, the V gene TRBV7-2, with 11 bases aligning to TRBD1. V was clipped by 3 bases and J by 8 bases; unmatched bases: 8. The CDR3 has 16 residues. Germline V CDR1 and CDR2: SGHTA, FQGNSA. The CDR3 sequence is CASSFGTGGLGEKLFF. Here the CDR3 DNA reads TGTGCCAGCAGCTTCGGGACAGGGGGTCTAGGGGAAAAACTGTTTTTT. Full variable domain (outside the CDR3, taken from reference TRBV7-2 and TRBJ1-4): GAGVSQSPSNKVTEKGKDVELRCDPISGHTALYWYRQSLGQGLEFLIYFQGNSAPDKSGLPSDRFSAERTGGSVSTLTIQRTQQEDSAVYLCASSFGTGGLGEKLFFGSGTQLSVL.

The chain couples TRBV5-5 to TRBJ2-7, with 9 bases aligning to TRBD1. The CDR3 extends over 15 amino acids. Germline V gene sequence: CDR1 SGHKS, CDR2 YYEKEE (reference sequence). Trimming took 2 bases from V and 6 from J; bases not matched to a gene: 9. CDR3 DNA sequence: TGTGCCAGCAGCTTCGGGACAGGGCAGGAAGGCGAGCAGTACTTC. Encoded protein: CASSFGTGQEGEQYF.

There are a few counts of this clone. This chain uses TRBV28 with TRBJ1-4, with D possibly matching TRBD1 (6 bases). Germline V lookup: CDR1 MDHEN, CDR2 SYDVKM. CDR3 length: 14 amino acids. V shed 4 bases and J shed 10 bases, with 16 bases lying between them. CDR3 nucleotides: TGTGCCAGCAGTTCTGGCAGGGGAACGGCAAAACTGTTTTTT. It is translated as CASSSGRGTAKLFF.

The chain couples TRBV28 to TRBJ2-1; 8 bases are shared with TRBD2. This CDR3 has 15 residues. Germline V gene data show CDR1 as MDHEN and CDR2 as SYDVKM. J lost 6 bases, V lost 1 base, and 5 bases had no gene match. This CDR3 reads CASSLSGGGRNEQFF. CDR3 in DNA: TGTGCCAGCAGTTTATCGGGGGGGGGCCGCAATGAGCAGTTCTTC.

This clone was seen only a few times. The CDR3 DNA sequence: TGTGCCTGGTCACGGGGAGGTGGCTACACCTTC. This gives the protein CAWSRGGGYTF. The chain uses TRBV30 and TRBJ1-2; no definite D call. The CDR3 loop spans 11 amino acids. V shed 5 bases and J shed 7 bases, with 11 bases lying between them. Germline lookup yields CDR1 GTSNPN and CDR2 SVGIG (reference sequence).

The chain links TRBV29-1 to TRBJ2-7; D possibly corresponds to TRBD2 (7 bases). Germline V CDR1 and CDR2: SQVTM, ANQGSEA. The CDR3 covers 13 residues. The CDR3 sequence is CSIRAGHSYEQYF. For the CDR3, the DNA is TGCTCCATTAGAGCGGGACACTCCTACGAGCAGTACTTC.

V is TRBV6-1 and J is TRBJ1-2; 11 nucleotides match TRBD1. With V trimmed by 0 bases and J by 8 bases, 11 bases remained unmatched. The CDR3 has 17 amino acids. Germline CDR1 and CDR2: MNHNS and SASEGT. The CDR3 DNA is TGTGCCAGCAGTGAAGCCGGGGCCCGGACAGGGGGCAGAGGCTACACCTTC. It codes for CASSEAGARTGGRGYTF.

This clone was seen a handful of times. The chain combines TRBV19 with TRBJ1-2; a possible D gene is TRBD1 (6 bases). The CDR3 is 15 amino acids. Germline V CDR1 and CDR2: LNHDA, SQIVND (reference sequence). With 5 bases removed from V and 1 base from J, the gap between germline ends came to 14 bases. In DNA, the CDR3 is TGTGCCAGTAGTGTGGGGGCAGGAGGTAACTATGGCTACACCTTC. Its translation: CASSVGAGGNYGYTF.

The gene calls are TRBV5-1 and TRBJ2-7; 9 bases map to TRBD2. Germline-derived CDR1 and CDR2 are SGHRS and YFSETQ. The CDR3 runs 14 residues. V dropped 4 bases and J dropped 6; count of bases not matched to a gene: 8. CDR3 nucleotides: TGCGCCAGCAGCCCGGGACTAGCTGTCGGCGAGCAGTACGTC. Translation gives CASSPGLAVGEQYV.

The chain has TRBV28 and TRBJ1-2, with TRBD1 matching over 12 bases. Germline V gives CDR1 MDHEN, CDR2 SYDVKM. Germline trimming cut 7 bases from V and 1 base from J; bases unmatched to any gene: 7. This CDR3 has 16 residues. CDR3 amino acids: CASIPGQGAGNYGYTF. CDR3 in DNA: TGTGCCAGCATTCCGGGACAGGGGGCTGGTAACTATGGCTACACCTTC.

The chain uses TRBV9 and TRBJ1-2, with D perhaps TRBD1 (6 bases). The CDR3 has 13 residues. From germline, CDR1 is SGDLS and CDR2 YYNGEE. Trimming removed 3 bases from V and 6 bases from J, with 12 bases in between. For the CDR3, the DNA is TGTGCCAGCAGCGGACAGGTTGGGGATGGCTACACCTTC. This translates into CASSGQVGDGYTF.